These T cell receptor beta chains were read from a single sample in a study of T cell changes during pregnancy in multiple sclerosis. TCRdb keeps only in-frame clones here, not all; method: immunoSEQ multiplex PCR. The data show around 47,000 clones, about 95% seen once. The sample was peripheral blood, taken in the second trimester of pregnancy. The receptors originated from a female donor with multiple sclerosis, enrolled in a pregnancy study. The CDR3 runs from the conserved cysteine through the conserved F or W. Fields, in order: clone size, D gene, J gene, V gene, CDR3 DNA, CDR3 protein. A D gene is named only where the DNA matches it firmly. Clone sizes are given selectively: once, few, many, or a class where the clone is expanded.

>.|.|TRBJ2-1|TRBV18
TGTGCCAGCTTCAAGGCGGGCCTCTACAATGAGCAGTTCTTC
CASFKAGLYNEQFF
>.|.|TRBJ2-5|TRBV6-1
TGTGCCAGCAGTGAAATGGGACTTAAAAAAGAGACCCAGTACTTC
CASSEMGLKKETQYF
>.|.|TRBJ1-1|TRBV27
TGTGCCAGCAGTTTAAGCAGGGCGGCTGAAGCTTTCTTT
CASSLSRAAEAFF
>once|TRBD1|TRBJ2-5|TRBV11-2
TGTGCCAGCAGCCTGGGGACAGAAGGGCGAGAGACCCAGTACTTC
CASSLGTEGRETQYF
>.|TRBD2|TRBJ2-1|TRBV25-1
TGTGCCAGCAGTGAATATTGGTCGGGACTAGCGATTAATGAGCAGTTCTTC
CASSEYWSGLAINEQFF
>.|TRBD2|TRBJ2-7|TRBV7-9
TGTGCCAGCAGCCCGAGCGGGAGGGCCTACGAGCAGTACTTC
CASSPSGRAYEQYF
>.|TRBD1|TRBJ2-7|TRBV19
TGTGCCAGTAGTAAGGACAGGGGATTTCAATACGAGCAGTACTTC
CASSKDRGFQYEQYF
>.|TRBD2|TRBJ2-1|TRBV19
TGTGCCAGTAGTATAGATCTAGCGGGAAACAATGAGCAGTTCTTC
CASSIDLAGNNEQFF
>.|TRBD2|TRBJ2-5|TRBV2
TGTGCCAGCGGCTCCGGGCTAGCGGGGCCAACGTACCAAGAGACCCAGTACTTC
CASGSGLAGPTYQETQYF
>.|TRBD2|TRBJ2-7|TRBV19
TGTGCCAGTAGTATTATGGGGACTAGCGGACCTTACGAGCAGTACTTC
CASSIMGTSGPYEQYF
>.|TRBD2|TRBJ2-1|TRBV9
TGTGCCAGCAGCGCGGGACTAGCGGGGGACCTGAGCTCCTACAATGAGCAGTTCTTC
CASSAGLAGDLSSYNEQFF
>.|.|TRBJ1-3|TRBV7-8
TGTGCCAGCAGCTTAGGGGGAGGGGCACTATATTTT
CASSLGGGALYF
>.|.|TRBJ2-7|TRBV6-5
TGTGCCAGCAGTTACTCGCGGAGCTCCTACGAGCAGTACTTC
CASSYSRSSYEQYF
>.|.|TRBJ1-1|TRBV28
TGTGCCAGCAGCTCAACTCACAGGGAGTCATGGAACACTGAAGCTTTCTTT
CASSSTHRESWNTEAFF
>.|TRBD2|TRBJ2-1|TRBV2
TGTGCCAGCAGTGTCTGGACTAGCGGGAGGGACGAGCAGTTCTTC
CASSVWTSGRDEQFF
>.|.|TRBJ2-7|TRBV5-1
TGCGCCAGCAGGGGTACAGGCCTCTCCTACGAGCAGTACTTC
CASRGTGLSYEQYF
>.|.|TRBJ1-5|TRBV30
TGTGCCTGGAGTTTAGAGGGATCGCGGCCCCAGCATTTT
CAWSLEGSRPQHF
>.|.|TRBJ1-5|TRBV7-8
TGTGCCAGCAGTTACATCCGGGATTCCCTAAGCAATCAGCCCCAGCATTTT
CASSYIRDSLSNQPQHF
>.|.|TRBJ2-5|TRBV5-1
TGCGCCAGCAGCTTGGCCGTCGTTTTCCGGTCGGGGAGCGAGACCCAGTACTTC
CASSLAVVFRSGSETQYF
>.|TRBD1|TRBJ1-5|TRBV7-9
TGTGCCAGCAGCTTTCAGGGGGGTAAAGGTCAGCCCCAGCATTTT
CASSFQGGKGQPQHF
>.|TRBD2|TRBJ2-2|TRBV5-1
TGCGCCAGCAGCAAGGGACTAGCGGGAGGTTCAGACACCGGGGAGCTGTTTTTT
CASSKGLAGGSDTGELFF
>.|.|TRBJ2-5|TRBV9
TGTGCCAGCAGCGTACCAGGGATCGGAGAGACCCAGTACTTC
CASSVPGIGETQYF
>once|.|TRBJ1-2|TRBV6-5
TGTGCCAGCAGCTTCACCAGGAATAACTATGGCTACACCTTC
CASSFTRNNYGYTF
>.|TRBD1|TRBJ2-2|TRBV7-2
TGTGCCAGCAGCTCCGGCCCCGGACAGGGCGGCGGGGAGCTGTTTTTT
CASSSGPGQGGGELFF
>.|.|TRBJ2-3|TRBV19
TGTGCCAGTAGTATTCGTCGGGGTCTTAGCACAGATACGCAGTATTTT
CASSIRRGLSTDTQYF
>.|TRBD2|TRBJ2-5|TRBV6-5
TGTGCCAGCAGTTACTCGGCTAGCGGGGGGGAAGAGACCCAGTACTTC
CASSYSASGGEETQYF
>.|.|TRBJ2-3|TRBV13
TGTGCCAGCAGCTTAGCTGGCGGGTCGACAGATACGCAGTATTTT
CASSLAGGSTDTQYF